A selection of T cell receptor beta chains follows, all from one sample in a study of CD8 T cells in ankylosing spondylitis. A single record per CDR3 protein comes from TCRdb applying MiXCR to the 5' RACE reads. The sample holds approximately 240,000 distinct CDR3 sequences, roughly a tenth seen once. The sequencing input was blood, either unsorted or a sorted T cell fraction (not recorded which). The receptors derive from a male donor with ankylosing spondylitis or in good health (not recorded which). Each CDR3 is given with its conserved first and last residue. The order of the fields is clone size, J gene, CDR3 length, V gene, D gene, CDR3 DNA, CDR3 protein. A D gene is named only where the DNA matches it firmly. Expanded clones get a size class; other rows say once, few or many, or leave the size out.

many	TRBJ2-1	15	TRBV6-2/TRBV6-3	-	TGTGCCAGCAGTTACAGAATTCCCTCACGGGATGAGCAGTTCTTC	CASSYRIPSRDEQFF
-	TRBJ2-5	15	TRBV5-5	-	TGTGCCAGCACCGTAGGAGATAGGGTCCAAGAGACCCAGTACTTC	CASTVGDRVQETQYF
many	TRBJ2-1	15	TRBV12-3/TRBV12-4	TRBD2	TGTGCCAGCAGTTTACGGACTAGCGGGATCGATGAGCAGTTCTTC	CASSLRTSGIDEQFF
-	TRBJ1-4	13	TRBV7-2	-	TGTGCCAGCAGCTTCAACAGGGAGGAAAAACTGTTTTTT	CASSFNREEKLFF
many	TRBJ2-7	14	TRBV5-1	-	TGCGCCAGCAGCTTGGAGCTCACAACCTACGAGCAGTACTTC	CASSLELTTYEQYF
-	TRBJ2-3	18	TRBV12-3/TRBV12-4	TRBD2	TGTGCCAGCAGTTTTCGACTAGCGGGAGGGTCCTTCACAGATACGCAGTATTTT	CASSFRLAGGSFTDTQYF
many	TRBJ2-2	13	TRBV5-5	-	TGTGCCAGCAGCCGGGCCACCACCGGGGAGCTGTTTTTT	CASSRATTGELFF
many	TRBJ1-2	14	TRBV3-1	-	TGTGCCAGCAGCCAAGATTATAGGGGAGGAGGCTACACCTTC	CASSQDYRGGGYTF
-	TRBJ1-2	16	TRBV30	-	TGTGCCTGGAGTGTAACCCTGGCAGTTCCCGTAGGCGGCTACACCTTC	CAWSVTLAVPVGGYTF
-	TRBJ1-1	12	TRBV20-1	-	TGCAGCGCCGACGCGCCAAACACTGAAGCTTTCTTT	CSADAPNTEAFF
-	TRBJ1-1	14	TRBV11-3	-	TGTGCCAGCAGTTCTTTCTCCCGGAACACTGAAGCTTTCTTT	CASSSFSRNTEAFF
many	TRBJ2-7	14	TRBV6-5	TRBD2	TGTGCCAGCAGTTATTACGGGGTAGCGGGGGAGCAGTACTTC	CASSYYGVAGEQYF
few	TRBJ2-3	12	TRBV19	TRBD1	TGTGCCAGTAGGGGACAGGGACAAGCCTCGTATTTT	CASRGQGQASYF
-	TRBJ2-1	14	TRBV7-2	-	TGTGCCAGCAGCCTCCCGGAAACCTACAATGAGCAGTTCTTC	CASSLPETYNEQFF
many	TRBJ1-6	16	TRBV28	-	TGTGCCAGCAGTCCGCCGACAGGAGCTTATAATTCACCCCTCCACTTT	CASSPPTGAYNSPLHF
-	TRBJ2-6	14	TRBV30	-	TGTGCCTGGAGGGACGTTTCTGGGGCCAACGTCCTGACTTTC	CAWRDVSGANVLTF
many	TRBJ2-3	17	TRBV5-1	-	TGCGCCAGCAGCTTGTACGGCGGACCTACCTCCACAGATACGCAGTATTTT	CASSLYGGPTSTDTQYF
many	TRBJ2-3	15	TRBV2	TRBD2	TGTGCCAGCAGTCTAGCGGGGGCACGCACAGATACGCAGTATTTT	CASSLAGARTDTQYF
many	TRBJ2-7	14	TRBV20-1	TRBD1	TGCAGTGCTAGAGCCCACGGGACAGGGTACGAGCAGTACTTC	CSARAHGTGYEQYF
-	TRBJ2-7	15	TRBV6-1	-	TGTGCCAGCACCCAAACAGCCCCAGGGATAAACGAGCAGTACTTC	CASTQTAPGINEQYF
many	TRBJ1-2	12	TRBV29-1	-	TGCAGCGCTGGACAGCGAGGCTATGGCTACACCTTC	CSAGQRGYGYTF
-	TRBJ1-2	15	TRBV5-1	TRBD1	TGCGCCAGCAGCGCTCCGGGACAGGGAGACTATGGCCACACCTTC	CASSAPGQGDYGHTF
many	TRBJ1-5	14	TRBV4-1	-	TGCGCCAGCAGCCTTGACGGAGCTAATCAGCCCCAGCATTTT	CASSLDGANQPQHF
-	TRBJ2-5	17	TRBV11-3	-	TGTGCCAGCAGCTTAGGCAGCAGGGCGGAGTACCAAGAGACCCAGTACTTC	CASSLGSRAEYQETQYF
few	TRBJ1-3	13	TRBV30	TRBD1	TGTGCCTGGAGCACAGGGGCTGGAAACACCATATATTTT	CAWSTGAGNTIYF
many	TRBJ2-1	12	TRBV10-3	-	TGTGCCATCAGTGAATCCGGCAATGAGCAGTTCTTC	CAISESGNEQFF
many	TRBJ2-3	14	TRBV29-1	-	TGCAGCGTTGTTCAGGCACCCGTAGCAGATACGCAGTATTTT	CSVVQAPVADTQYF
many	TRBJ2-2	14	TRBV18	-	TGTGCCAGCTCCACTCAGGGGCACACCGGGGAGCTGTTTTTT	CASSTQGHTGELFF
many	TRBJ2-3	16	TRBV20-1	-	TGCAGTGCTAGAGATAAATTGGAAGGATTAGGAGATACGCAGTATTTT	CSARDKLEGLGDTQYF
many	TRBJ2-7	11	TRBV7-9	-	TGTGCCAGCAGCCGAGGTGGCGAGCAGTACTTC	CASSRGGEQYF
many	TRBJ1-1	13	TRBV7-8	-	TGTGCCAGCAGTTGGAGGGAGAACACTGAAGCTTTCTTT	CASSWRENTEAFF
many	TRBJ2-2	13	TRBV20-1	-	TGCAGTGCTGGGGGACGAACAACCGGGGAGCTGTTTTTT	CSAGGRTTGELFF
-	TRBJ2-7	15	TRBV6-2/TRBV6-3	-	TGTGCCAGCAGTTACGGAGGGACAGCGAACTACGAGCAGTACTTC	CASSYGGTANYEQYF
many	TRBJ2-7	15	TRBV27	-	TGTGCCAGCAGTTACGGGAACAGCCTCTCCTACGAGCAGTACTTC	CASSYGNSLSYEQYF
few	TRBJ2-7	18	TRBV9	-	TGTGCCAGCAGCCCCTTCGCACTGGCGACCAGGACTGACTACGAGCAGTACTTC	CASSPFALATRTDYEQYF
many	TRBJ1-1	14	TRBV4-2	-	TGTGCCAGCAGCCAAGATCAGGTGAACACTGAAGCTTTCTTT	CASSQDQVNTEAFF
many	TRBJ2-3	16	TRBV3-1	TRBD2	TGTGCCAGCAGCCCTTTTCGGGGGGGCCTCACAGATACGCAGTATTTT	CASSPFRGGLTDTQYF
few	TRBJ1-2	9	TRBV20-1	TRBD1	TGCAGTGCTGGGGACAGTCCCACCTTC	CSAGDSPTF
many	TRBJ1-2	15	TRBV12-3/TRBV12-4	-	TGTGCCAGCAGCCCACAGGAAACCTCTAACTATGGCTACACCTTC	CASSPQETSNYGYTF
many	TRBJ2-1	17	TRBV5-1	-	TGCGCCAGCAGCTTGGCGGCCGGGGGCAGCTCCTACAATGAGCAGTTCTTC	CASSLAAGGSSYNEQFF
many	TRBJ2-1	15	TRBV12-3/TRBV12-4	-	TGTGCCAGCAGTTCGGTCTATCCCAGCTTGGATGAGCAGTTCTTC	CASSSVYPSLDEQFF
-	TRBJ1-2	14	TRBV5-1	-	TGCGCCAGCAGCCCGGAGGGACTCTGGGCTGGCTACACCTTC	CASSPEGLWAGYTF
many	TRBJ1-3	13	TRBV6-6	-	TGTGCCAGCAGTATCCCTTCGGGACGCACCATATATTTT	CASSIPSGRTIYF
-	TRBJ2-2	16	TRBV2	TRBD1	TGTGTCAGCAGCCGGGACAGGACATACGTCACCGGGGAGCTGTTTTTT	CVSSRDRTYVTGELFF
many	TRBJ1-1	15	TRBV5-1	-	TGCGCCAGCAGCGCAACTACGGGACAAAACACTGAAGCTTTCTTT	CASSATTGQNTEAFF
many	TRBJ1-1	16	TRBV5-1	-	TGCGCCAGCAGCTTGGAGAGGCCGGTCCTGAACACTGAAGCTTTCTTT	CASSLERPVLNTEAFF
many	TRBJ2-7	14	TRBV7-9	-	TGTGCCAGCAGCCCACACCCGTTCTCCTACGAGCAGTACTTC	CASSPHPFSYEQYF
many	TRBJ2-1	15	TRBV5-1	-	TGCGCCAGCAGCTTGGCGACCGGGACTCACAATGAGCAGTTCTTC	CASSLATGTHNEQFF
many	TRBJ2-3	17	TRBV4-1	TRBD2	TGCGCCAGCAGCCAAGACGGAGCGGGGGGGCCTACAGATACGCAGTATTTT	CASSQDGAGGPTDTQYF